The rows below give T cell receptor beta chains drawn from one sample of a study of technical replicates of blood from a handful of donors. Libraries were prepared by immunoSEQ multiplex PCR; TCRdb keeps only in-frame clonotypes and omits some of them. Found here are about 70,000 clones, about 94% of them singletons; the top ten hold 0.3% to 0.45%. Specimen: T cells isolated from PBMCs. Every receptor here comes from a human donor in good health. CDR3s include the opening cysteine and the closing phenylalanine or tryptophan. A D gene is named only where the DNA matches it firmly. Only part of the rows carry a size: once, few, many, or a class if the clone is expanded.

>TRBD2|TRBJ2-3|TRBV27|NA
TGTGCCAGCAGTCGACTAGCGGGAGGGGATACGCAGTATTTT
CASSRLAGGDTQYF
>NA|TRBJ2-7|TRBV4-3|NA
TGCGCCAGCAGCCAAGGCGGGTTCTCCTACGAGCAGTACTTC
CASSQGGFSYEQYF
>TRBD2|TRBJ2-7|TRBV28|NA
TGTGCCAGCAGAGGGACTAGCGGGAGGTACCACGAGCAGTACTTC
CASRGTSGRYHEQYF
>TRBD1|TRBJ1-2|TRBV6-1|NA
TGTGCCAGCAGTGCCGGGACAGTTTATGGCTACACCTTC
CASSAGTVYGYTF
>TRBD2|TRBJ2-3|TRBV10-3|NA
TGTGCCATCAGTGAGAAGCGGGAGCCAGATACGCAGTATTTT
CAISEKREPDTQYF
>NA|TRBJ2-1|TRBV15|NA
TGTGCCACCTCCTTTGGGGGGGAGCAGTTCTTC
CATSFGGEQFF
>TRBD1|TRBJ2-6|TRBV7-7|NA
TGTGCCAGCAGCCCGGACAGGGTAGCTGGGGCCAACGTCCTGACTTTC
CASSPDRVAGANVLTF
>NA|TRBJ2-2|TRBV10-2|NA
TGCGCCAGCAGCAAACCGGGACAACGTCGGACCGGGGAGCTGTTTTTT
CASSKPGQRRTGELFF
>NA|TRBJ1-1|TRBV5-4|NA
TGTGCCAGCAGCCCGACCCGACAGCCAAACACTGAAGCTTTCTTT
CASSPTRQPNTEAFF
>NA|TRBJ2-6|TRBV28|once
TGTGCCAGCAGTTTTGAAGGGGGTTTTGGGGCCAACGTCCTGACTTTC
CASSFEGGFGANVLTF
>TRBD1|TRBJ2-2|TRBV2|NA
TGTGCCAGCAGTGTCGCAGGGGGATTGGGCACCGGGGAGCTGTTTTTT
CASSVAGGLGTGELFF
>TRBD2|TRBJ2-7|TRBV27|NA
TGTGCCAGCAGTTCCTCCGGGACTATCGAGCAGTACTTC
CASSSSGTIEQYF
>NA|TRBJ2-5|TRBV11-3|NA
TGTGCCAGCAGCTTGGAGGGACAGATCCAAGAGACCCAGTACTTC
CASSLEGQIQETQYF
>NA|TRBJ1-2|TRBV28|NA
TGTGCCAGCAGCGGCGGGGACGGGCCTTATAGTGGCTACACCTTC
CASSGGDGPYSGYTF
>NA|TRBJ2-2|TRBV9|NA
TGTGCCAGCAGCCCCTCGAACACCGGGGAGCTGTTTTTT
CASSPSNTGELFF
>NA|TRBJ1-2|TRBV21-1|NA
TGTGCCAGCAGGGACAGCGACTATGGCTACACCTTC
CASRDSDYGYTF
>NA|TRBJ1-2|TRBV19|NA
TGTGCCAGTAGTATAGGACTGGTCTATGGCTACACCTTC
CASSIGLVYGYTF
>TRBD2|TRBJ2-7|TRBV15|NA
TGTGCCACCAGCAGACGTGGGACTAGCGGGCGTTCTTCCTCCTACGAGCAGTACTTC
CATSRRGTSGRSSSYEQYF
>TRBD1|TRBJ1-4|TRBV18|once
TGTGCCAGCTCACCACTAGGCAGGGGGCTCGAAAAACTGTTTTTT
CASSPLGRGLEKLFF
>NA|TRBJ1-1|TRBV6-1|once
TGTGCCAGCGGTCAGACAGACTTGAACACTGAAGCTTTCTTT
CASGQTDLNTEAFF
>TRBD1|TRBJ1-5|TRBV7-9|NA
TGTGCCAGCAGCCCGACAGGGGGCGGTCAGCCCCAGCATTTT
CASSPTGGGQPQHF
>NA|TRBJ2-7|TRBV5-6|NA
TGTGCCAGCAGCTTGGGAGTCTACGAGCAGTACTTC
CASSLGVYEQYF
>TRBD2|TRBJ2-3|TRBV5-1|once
TGCGCCAGCAGCTTGAGGCCTACTAGCGGGAGTGGAGATACGCAGTATTTT
CASSLRPTSGSGDTQYF
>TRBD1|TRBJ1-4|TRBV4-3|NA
TGCGCCAGCAGCCAAGAGTCGGACAGGGGTAATGAAAAACTGTTTTTT
CASSQESDRGNEKLFF
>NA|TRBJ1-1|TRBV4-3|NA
TGCGCCAGCAGCCAGGTTATTGGGAGCACTGAAGCTTTCTTT
CASSQVIGSTEAFF
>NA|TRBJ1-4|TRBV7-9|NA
TGTGCCAGCACTCCGGGACTAAATGAAAAACTGTTTTTT
CASTPGLNEKLFF